Shown below are 6 T cell receptor beta chains from a single sample sequenced in a study of blood T cell repertoires in COVID-19. Sequencing used immunoSEQ multiplex PCR; TCRdb keeps in-frame clones, though not all of them. The data contain tens of thousands of clones, 70% to 80% of them seen just once; the ten biggest clones take up about 17%. The sequencing sample was made of peripheral blood. Every receptor here comes from a man aged 65 to 79 with active or convalescent COVID-19.

The DNA for the CDR3 is TGTGCCAGCTCACCACATCCGGACACTGAAGCTTTCTTT. Translated: CASSPHPDTEAFF. The V and J genes are TRBV18 and TRBJ1-1; D unclear. V lost 1 base, J lost 3 bases, and 6 bases lay in between. Looked up from germline, CDR1 is KGHSH and CDR2 is LQKENI. CDR3 size: 13 residues.

This clone has more than one count but fewer than ten. The chain carries TRBV4-2 and TRBJ2-1, with 11 nucleotides matching TRBD2. The germline gives CDR1 LGHNA, CDR2 YNFKEQ. The CDR3 spans 15 residues. The V and J ends lost 0 bases and 7 bases, in that order; junction bases with no gene match: 2. CDR3 nucleotides: TGTGCCAGCAGCCAAGATAGCGGGGGGGCGAATGAGCAGTTCTTC. Its protein is CASSQDSGGANEQFF.

The CDR3 DNA reads as TGCGCCAGCAGCTATGGGGGCCGCTCGAACACCGGGGAGCTGTTTTTT. It is translated as CASSYGGRSNTGELFF. This chain joins TRBV5-1 and TRBJ2-2; perhaps TRBD1 as D (6 bases). The CDR3 is made up of 16 amino acids. Germline assignment: CDR1 SGHRS and CDR2 YFSETQ. Trimming pared 3 bases from V and 0 bases from J, leaving 12 bases between.

The rearrangement links TRBV28 to TRBJ1-1, with TRBD1 as a possible D gene (5 bases). Per germline, CDR1 MDHEN and CDR2 SYDVKM. V was cut by 2 bases and J by 7 bases, with 17 bases left in between. The length of the CDR3 is 15 residues. The CDR3 sequence is CASSLRVQGLIEAFF. The CDR3 DNA reads as TGTGCCAGCAGTTTAAGGGTTCAGGGTCTGATTGAAGCTTTCTTT.

This clone came up a few times. The chain joins TRBV30 to TRBJ1-6; TRBD1 aligns across 9 bases. CDR1 is GTSNPN, CDR2 SVGIG, per germline (reference sequence). The CDR3 has 14 residues. The V gene end was trimmed by 2 bases and the J gene end by 6 bases; junction bases not matched to a gene: 2. This CDR3 reads CAWSMGQGNSPLHF. The CDR3 DNA sequence: TGTGCCTGGAGTATGGGACAGGGTAATTCACCCCTCCACTTT.

The chain has TRBV7-2 and TRBJ1-1; D gene uncertain. The CDR3 has 12 residues. Germline CDR1 reads SGHTA; CDR2 reads FQGNSA. The V end lost 5 bases, the J end lost 1 base, and 5 bases lay between the germline ends. The CDR3 region has the DNA TGTGCCAGCAGCCATCCGAACACTGAAGCTTTCTTT. Encoded protein: CASSHPNTEAFF.